This record covers a single T cell receptor beta chain. The target of this receptor is not known. Base-call qualities are not available, and no considerably larger clone is one nucleotide away. The record originates from a study of blood T cell repertoires in COVID-19 (dated by TCRdb to 2018 to 2021). At the level of the whole study: The collaborator samples originated in the United States, Italy and Spain and spanned the acute and convalescent phases of COVID-19. The prospective study material was composed of cDNA or gDNA derived from T cells, B-cell-depleted T cells, or PBMCs. Deeply sampled blood TCRbeta repertoires from subjects exposed to, actively infected with, or recovered from COVID-19 were included in the dataset. A freely available public database, intended as a resource for researchers studying the immune response to SARS-CoV-2, is where the repertoires were released. The samples were drawn from two sources: the first 160 participants of the ongoing ImmuneRACE study, and over 1,000 subjects contributed by 6 global collaborators. The sample metadata nearly always contained a de-identified subject ID, COVID-19 status, age in years and sex. Where available, HLA class I and class II types were obtained from metadata supplied by the sample provider rather than from assay-based typing. Findings and caveats that apply to the study as a whole: The amount of clinical and demographic metadata varied by source and participant and was provided uncurated.

TCRbeta CDR3 regions were amplified from genomic DNA by means of the immunoSEQ Assay, a bias-controlled multiplex PCR. As for the original processing: Nucleated cell counts per sample were estimated from amplification of reference gene primers within the assay. To quantify the absolute abundance of each unique TCRbeta CDR3 rearrangement, sequence reads were collapsed and filtered. For each sample, productive Simpson clonality was calculated as the square root of Simpson's diversity index across productive rearrangements. As stored in TCRdb, this immuneACCESS dataset retains in-frame rearrangements with V and J assigned. A fraction of the clones does not appear; measured against another copy, unresolved V genes explain less than half of the discrepancy, and the remainder lacks a known reason. For V, J and clone size, that table is used; D and trimming come from the DNA. This sample lists more than 300,000 clones; over 85% were detected once. The ten largest clonotypes hold around 1.9% of the sample.

The CDR3 starts with the cysteine, ends with the phenylalanine, and has 14 residues. The read is trimmed to its CDR3 DNA, 42 bases read in frame from base 1. Taken from the germline V gene, the CDR1 and CDR2 loops are SGDLS and YYNGEE. V loses 0 bases of germline sequence and J loses 8 bases, and the interval between the two ends is 14 bases. One collaborating source in Seattle enrolled patients during active infection and followed them longitudinally through the course of disease. Whole blood was collected in K2EDTA tubes by collaborating institutions according to the institutions' own protocols. For TCRbeta analysis, collaborators shipped samples in one of three forms: frozen whole blood, isolated PBMCs, or DNA extracted from either of those sample types.

Sequenced material: peripheral blood. The receptor was derived from a woman aged 25 to 39 with COVID-19, enrolled during active disease. Recombination connected TRBV9 to TRBJ1-2; the D gene cannot be named for sure. The CDR3 sequence is CASSVGGEPWGYTF. The DNA is TGTGCCAGCAGCGTAGGCGGGGAACCCTGGGGCTACACCTTC.